Listed below are T cell receptor beta chains from one sample, sequenced in a study of shared clonotypes between healthy human individuals. Produced via immunoSEQ multiplex PCR; TCRdb's table is partial and in-frame only. This sample carries about half a million clones, more than 70% of them seen once, and the ten largest clones take around 12%. The sequenced sample was PBMCs. Receptor source: a woman aged 40 to 50 in good health. Some clones in this sample may be carry-over from other donors' samples. The CDR3 runs from the conserved cysteine through the conserved F or W. D genes are given only for firm matches. The size field is filled for only some rows; it gives once, few, many or a size class.

V: TRBV18
J: TRBJ1-1
size: -
D: TRBD1
CDR3: CASSPTVGGTGGTEAFF
DNA: TGTGCCAGCTCACCAACGGTGGGGGGGACAGGGGGTACTGAAGCTTTCTTT

V: TRBV10-1
J: TRBJ1-2
size: once
D: -
CDR3: CASSEAWGGFYGYTF
DNA: TGCGCCAGCAGTGAGGCGTGGGGGGGGTTCTATGGCTACACCTTC

V: TRBV27
J: TRBJ1-5
size: -
D: -
CDR3: CASRPWTGQPQHF
DNA: TGTGCCAGCAGGCCTTGGACCGGGCAGCCCCAGCATTTT

V: TRBV28
J: TRBJ2-3
size: -
D: -
CDR3: CASRRPTSTDTQYF
DNA: TGTGCCAGCAGGAGGCCTACTAGCACAGATACGCAGTATTTT

V: TRBV5-1
J: TRBJ1-1
size: once
D: TRBD1
CDR3: CASSKDRVRTEAFF
DNA: TGCGCCAGCAGCAAGGACAGGGTTCGCACTGAAGCTTTCTTT

V: TRBV5-6
J: TRBJ2-1
size: -
D: -
CDR3: CASSLGHEQFF
DNA: TGTGCCAGCAGCTTGGGGCATGAGCAGTTCTTC

V: TRBV4-1
J: TRBJ2-3
size: -
D: -
CDR3: CASSPGVSPLDTQYF
DNA: TGCGCCAGCAGCCCTGGGGTATCACCACTAGATACGCAGTATTTT

V: TRBV6-6
J: TRBJ2-5
size: -
D: -
CDR3: CASSLVGAETQYF
DNA: TGTGCCAGCAGTTTGGTGGGGGCAGAGACCCAGTACTTC

V: TRBV27
J: TRBJ2-7
size: few
D: TRBD2
CDR3: CASSSLAGADGEQYF
DNA: TGTGCCAGCAGTTCCCTAGCGGGAGCGGATGGCGAGCAGTACTTC

V: TRBV9
J: TRBJ2-1
size: -
D: TRBD2
CDR3: CASSVGAGDGYNEQFF
DNA: TGTGCCAGCAGCGTAGGGGCGGGAGATGGGTACAATGAGCAGTTCTTC

V: TRBV10-3
J: TRBJ2-5
size: -
D: TRBD2
CDR3: CAISDQSGLDAQETQYF
DNA: TGTGCCATCAGTGACCAAAGCGGACTAGATGCCCAAGAGACCCAGTACTTC

V: TRBV10-3
J: TRBJ1-1
size: -
D: TRBD1
CDR3: CAITLDRGYTEAFF
DNA: TGTGCCATCACTCTGGACAGGGGGTACACTGAAGCTTTCTTT

V: TRBV25-1
J: TRBJ2-1
size: -
D: -
CDR3: CASSGSRGTYNEQFF
DNA: TGTGCCAGCAGTGGAAGCCGGGGCACCTACAATGAGCAGTTCTTC

V: TRBV21-1
J: TRBJ2-7
size: -
D: -
CDR3: CASTDPRTGGEQYF
DNA: TGTGCCAGCACCGACCCAAGGACAGGGGGCGAGCAGTACTTC

V: TRBV7-2
J: TRBJ2-7
size: -
D: TRBD2
CDR3: CASSLLAGVGEQYF
DNA: TGTGCCAGCAGCCTACTAGCGGGAGTGGGGGAGCAGTACTTC

V: TRBV5-1
J: TRBJ1-1
size: once
D: -
CDR3: CASSLARTAEAFF
DNA: TGCGCCAGCAGCTTGGCCCGGACGGCTGAAGCTTTCTTT

V: TRBV5-1
J: TRBJ2-7
size: -
D: -
CDR3: CASSLEGFREQYF
DNA: TGCGCCAGCAGCTTGGAGGGGTTTCGGGAGCAGTACTTC

V: TRBV5-1
J: TRBJ2-5
size: -
D: TRBD1
CDR3: CASSLATGDHRGETQYF
DNA: TGCGCCAGCAGCTTGGCCACAGGGGACCATAGGGGAGAGACCCAGTACTTC

V: TRBV18
J: TRBJ2-7
size: -
D: -
CDR3: CASSRQPPGAQSYLTYEQYF
DNA: TGTGCCAGCTCACGGCAACCTCCAGGGGCCCAAAGTTACCTCACCTACGAGCAGTACTTC

V: TRBV29-1
J: TRBJ2-3
size: -
D: -
CDR3: CSVGGQTDTQYF
DNA: TGCAGCGTGGGCGGACAGACAGATACGCAGTATTTT

V: TRBV6-1
J: TRBJ2-7
size: -
D: TRBD2
CDR3: CASSEFSGRTYEQYF
DNA: TGTGCCAGCAGTGAATTCAGCGGGAGGACCTACGAGCAGTACTTC

V: TRBV9
J: TRBJ2-1
size: -
D: TRBD2
CDR3: CASSPTRGSPYNEQFF
DNA: TGTGCCAGCAGCCCAACTCGCGGGAGTCCCTACAATGAGCAGTTCTTC

V: TRBV18
J: TRBJ2-7
size: -
D: -
CDR3: CASSPDLGLDEQYF
DNA: TGTGCCAGCTCACCCGACCTGGGGCTGGACGAGCAGTACTTC

V: TRBV4-1
J: TRBJ2-5
size: -
D: -
CDR3: CASSQRGGRETQYF
DNA: TGCGCCAGCAGCCAGAGGGGGGGGCGTGAGACCCAGTACTTC

V: TRBV30
J: TRBJ2-2
size: few
D: TRBD2
CDR3: CAWRRGESYTGELFF
DNA: TGTGCCTGGAGACGGGGGGAGTCCTACACCGGGGAGCTGTTTTTT

V: TRBV7-2
J: TRBJ1-1
size: -
D: TRBD1
CDR3: CASSARDRLNTEAFF
DNA: TGTGCCAGCAGCGCCAGGGACAGGCTTAACACTGAAGCTTTCTTT

V: TRBV7-8
J: TRBJ2-1
size: -
D: TRBD1
CDR3: CASSLAGQGFRNEQFF
DNA: TGTGCCAGCAGCTTAGCGGGACAGGGATTTCGAAATGAGCAGTTCTTC

V: TRBV7-8
J: TRBJ2-3
size: -
D: TRBD1
CDR3: CASSLQGARTDTQYF
DNA: TGTGCCAGCAGCTTACAGGGGGCGCGCACAGATACGCAGTATTTT

V: TRBV27
J: TRBJ2-5
size: -
D: TRBD2
CDR3: CASSHGLAGDETQYF
DNA: TGTGCCAGCAGTCATGGACTAGCGGGAGATGAGACCCAGTACTTC

V: TRBV5-1
J: TRBJ2-5
size: once
D: TRBD1
CDR3: CASSLVDRGFETQYF
DNA: TGCGCCAGCAGCTTGGTAGACAGGGGTTTCGAGACCCAGTACTTC

V: TRBV7-9
J: TRBJ2-5
size: few
D: TRBD2
CDR3: CASTLGIAGEETQYF
DNA: TGTGCCAGCACCCTAGGTATAGCGGGAGAAGAGACCCAGTACTTC